The 7 T cell receptor beta chains below were found in one sample sequenced in a study of metastatic and nonmetastatic thyroid tumors. TCRdb ran MiXCR on the PCR reads. The table lists several thousand clones, roughly 31% of them singletons, with around a fifth in the top ten. Patients underwent thyroid surgery, and none had received any treatment before it. Sequencing used adjacent normal tissue. The receptor set was obtained from a female donor with papillary thyroid cancer or a benign thyroid nodule (not recorded which). Some clones in this sample may be carry-over from other donors' samples.

The V and J genes are TRBV12-3 or TRBV12-4 and TRBJ1-1; 9 nucleotides align to TRBD1. J lost 5 bases, V lost 5 bases, and 6 bases had no gene match. The CDR3 loop spans 14 amino acids. CDR3 in amino acids: CASSITGGFTEAFF. The CDR3, as DNA: TGTGCCAGCAGTATAACAGGGGGCTTTACTGAAGCTTTCTTT.

By its share, this clone is medium-sized. The J gene is TRBJ1-2, the V gene TRBV2, with D possibly matching TRBD1 (6 bases). Germline V gene lookup returns CDR1 SNHLY and CDR2 FYNNEI. Trimming pared 7 bases from V and 6 bases from J, leaving 18 bases between. CDR3 size: 14 residues. The CDR3 DNA follows: TGTGCCAGCATACTGGGGGGCGGAGTAGATGGCTACACCTTC. This encodes CASILGGGVDGYTF.

This clone was counted many times. Since a much larger clone is just one base distant, this may be a read error. Other DNA variants within this sample encode the same CDR3. V and J are TRBV5-1 and TRBJ2-1; D may correspond to TRBD1 or TRBD2 (6 bases each). Trimming removed 4 bases from V and 9 bases from J, with 23 bases in between. The CDR3 extends over 16 amino acids. Looked up from germline, CDR1 is SGHRS and CDR2 is YFSETQ. CDR3 loop: CASSGGLHKSLGEQFF. The CDR3 DNA sequence: TGCGCCAGCAGCGGGGGGCTTCACAAAAGTCTCGGTGAGCAGTTCTTC. The full variable domain, in which reference TRBV5-1 and TRBJ2-1 provide the parts outside the CDR3, is KAGVTQTPRYLIKTRGQQVTLSCSPISGHRSVSWYQQTPGQGLQFLFEYFSETQRNKGNFPGRFSGRQFSNSRSEMNVSTLELGDSALYLCASSGGLHKSLGEQFFGPGTRLTVL.

This chain connects TRBV6-2 or TRBV6-3 to TRBJ2-3; D not resolved. Germline values: CDR1 MNHEY, CDR2 SVGEGT. V was trimmed by 5 bases and J by 3 bases, leaving 6 bases between them. The length of the CDR3 is 12 residues. CDR3 coding DNA: TGTGCCAGCAGTCCCCGAACAGATACGCAGTATTTT. Translated, it gives CASSPRTDTQYF.

This clone was picked up a small number of times. V and J are TRBV9 and TRBJ2-7, with 12 bases identical to TRBD2. This CDR3 comprises 17 residues. Losses at the gene ends were 0 bases for V and 4 bases for J; bases not matched to a gene: 8. Germline V CDR1 and CDR2: SGDLS, YYNGEE. CDR3: CASSVGLAGDPGYEQYF. CDR3 DNA sequence: TGTGCCAGCAGCGTAGGACTAGCGGGAGATCCGGGTTACGAGCAGTACTTC.

The rearrangement joins TRBV7-2 to TRBJ2-2; no reliable D call. Deletions cut 5 bases from V and 6 bases from J, with 16 bases between. Germline V lookup: CDR1 SGHTA, CDR2 FQGNSA. The length of the CDR3 is 15 residues. The CDR3 DNA is TGTGCCAGCAGCACAGATGGGCTCAGAGCCGGGGAGCTGTTTTTT. It yields the protein CASSTDGLRAGELFF.

This chain joins TRBV6-1 and TRBJ2-1, with no clear D. The V gene's germline CDR1 is MNHNS and CDR2 SASEGT. This CDR3 is 11 amino acids long. CDR3 nucleotides: TGTGACACAGCGTCCTACAATGAGCAGTTCTTC. The encoded protein is CDTASYNEQFF.